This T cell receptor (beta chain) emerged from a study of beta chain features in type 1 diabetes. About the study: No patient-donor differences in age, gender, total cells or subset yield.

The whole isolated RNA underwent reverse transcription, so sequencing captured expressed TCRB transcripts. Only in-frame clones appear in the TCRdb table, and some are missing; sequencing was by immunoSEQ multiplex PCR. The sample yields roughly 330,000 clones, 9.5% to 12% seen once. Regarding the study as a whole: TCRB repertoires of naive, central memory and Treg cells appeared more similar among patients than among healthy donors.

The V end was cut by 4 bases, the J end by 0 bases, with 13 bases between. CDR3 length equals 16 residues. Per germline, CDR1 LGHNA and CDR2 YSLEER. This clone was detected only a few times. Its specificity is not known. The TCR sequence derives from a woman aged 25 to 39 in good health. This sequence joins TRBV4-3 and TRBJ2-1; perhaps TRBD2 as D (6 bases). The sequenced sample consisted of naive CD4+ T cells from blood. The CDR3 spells CASSLRLDISYNEQFF. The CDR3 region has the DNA TGCGCCAGCAGCCTCCGACTAGACATCTCCTACAATGAGCAGTTCTTC.